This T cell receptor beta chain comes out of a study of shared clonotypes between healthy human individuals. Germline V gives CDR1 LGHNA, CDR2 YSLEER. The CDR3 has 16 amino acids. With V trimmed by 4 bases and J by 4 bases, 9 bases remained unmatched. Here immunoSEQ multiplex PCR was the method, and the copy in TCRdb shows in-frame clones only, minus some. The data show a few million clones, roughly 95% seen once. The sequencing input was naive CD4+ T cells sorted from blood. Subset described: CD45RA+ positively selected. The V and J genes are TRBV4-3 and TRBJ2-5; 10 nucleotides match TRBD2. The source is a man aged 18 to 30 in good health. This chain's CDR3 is CASSPSSGRWGETQYF. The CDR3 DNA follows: TGCGCCAGCAGCCCCTCTAGCGGGAGATGGGGAGAGACCCAGTACTTC.